The clone carrying this TCR beta chain has only a few counts. Its antigen remains unidentified. This entry comes from a study of blood T cells in healthy people across ages. Study-level points and caveats: The percentage of naive T cells correlated strongly with TCR beta diversity. Unsorted PBMCs blocked a conclusive comparison of naive and antigen-experienced cells. Fewer expanded clones and more diversity marked long-lived versus aged donors.

The use of a sample-barcoded 5' primer and a J-beta primer mix characterized a second PCR of roughly 6 to 11 cycles. TCRdb ran MiXCR on the 5' RACE reads and lists one entry per CDR3 protein. The top ten hold roughly 8.2% of the sample, which has some 1.4 million distinct CDR3 sequences, 42% seen once. The CDR3 is 16 residues long. Germline V gene sequence: CDR1 SGHKS, CDR2 YYEKEE (reference sequence). The V gene end was trimmed by 1 base and the J gene end by 3 bases; junction bases not matched to a gene: 6. Every donor provided approximately 10 milliliters of peripheral blood. Sequenced: blood. V usage is TRBV5-5 and J usage is TRBJ2-3; 9 bases align to TRBD2. This TCR came from a woman aged 18-29 years in good health. The CDR3 nucleotides are TGTGCCAGCAGCTTGCCTAGCGGGATAACAACAGATACGCAGTATTTT. Translating it yields CASSLPSGITTDTQYF.